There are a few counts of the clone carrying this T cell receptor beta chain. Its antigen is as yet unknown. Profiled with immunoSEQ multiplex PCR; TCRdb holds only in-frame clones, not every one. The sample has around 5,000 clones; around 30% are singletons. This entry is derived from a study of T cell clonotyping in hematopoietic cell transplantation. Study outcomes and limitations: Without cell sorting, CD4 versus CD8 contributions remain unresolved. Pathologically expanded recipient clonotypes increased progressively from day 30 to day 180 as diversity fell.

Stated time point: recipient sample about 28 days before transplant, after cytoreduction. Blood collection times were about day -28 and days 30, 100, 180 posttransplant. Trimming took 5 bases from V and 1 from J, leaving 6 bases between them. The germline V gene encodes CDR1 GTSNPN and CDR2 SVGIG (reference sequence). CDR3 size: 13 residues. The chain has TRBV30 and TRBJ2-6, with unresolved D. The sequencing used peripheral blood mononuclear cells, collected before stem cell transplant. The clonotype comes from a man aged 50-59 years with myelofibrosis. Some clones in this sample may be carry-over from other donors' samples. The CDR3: CAWEESGANVLTF. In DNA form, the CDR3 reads TGTGCCTGGGAGGAGTCTGGGGCCAACGTCCTGACTTTC.